One sample yielded the 14 T cell receptor beta chains listed below, sequenced in a study of spatial heterogeneity in lung cancer. A single record per CDR3 protein comes from TCRdb applying MiXCR to the 5' RACE reads. The sample includes 3,000 to 4,000 distinct CDR3 sequences, 7% of them seen just once. Noted time point: sample taken at primary tumor resection. Unsorted whole RNA from tumor, nontumor lung or frozen PBMC underwent sequencing. The material sequenced was normal lung tissue next to the tumor, taken at surgery. The receptors here all came from a male donor with early-stage non-small cell lung cancer.

By frequency in the sample, this clonotype is medium-sized. This chain connects TRBV6-5 to TRBJ2-2; TRBD1 aligns across 9 bases. The CDR3 consists of 16 residues. Germline CDR1 reads MNHEY; CDR2 reads SVGAGI. V lost 2 bases and J lost 6; bases outside the gene matches: 7. The CDR3 sequence is CASSYGTGRGSGELFF. The CDR3 region has the DNA TGTGCCAGCAGTTACGGGACAGGGAGAGGGTCCGGGGAGCTGTTTTTT.

This clonotype was seen many times. This rearrangement joins TRBV7-9 to TRBJ2-7; D is perhaps TRBD2 (5 bases). CDR1 and CDR2 from the germline V gene are SEHNR and FQNEAQ (reference sequence). This CDR3 region has 17 residues. The V and J ends lost 1 base and 0 bases respectively, with 16 bases between them. CDR3 DNA: TGTGCCAGCAGCTTAGAAGCGGTAAGAAGCAGCTCCTACGAGCAGTACTTC. This translates into CASSLEAVRSSSYEQYF.

In its sample, this clonotype ranks as medium-sized (0.01 to 0.1%). The CDR3 coding sequence is TGTGCCAGCAGCTCCCGGACCCCCAAAGAGACCCAGTACTTC. Translated, it gives CASSSRTPKETQYF. The V gene is TRBV7-3, the J gene TRBJ2-5; D unresolved. The V end was cut by 4 bases, the J end by 3 bases, with 12 bases between. From germline, CDR1 is SGHTA and CDR2 FQGTGA. This CDR3 has 14 residues.

V usage is TRBV20-1 and J usage is TRBJ1-4; the D gene is possibly TRBD1 (6 bases). Trimming shortened V by 5 bases and J by 2 bases, and 9 bases separated the two germline ends. CDR3 length equals 13 residues. The germline V gene has CDR1 DFQATT and CDR2 SNEGSKA (reference sequence). This chain's CDR3 is CSAPGGTNEKLFF. DNA of the CDR3: TGCAGTGCTCCGGGGGGCACTAATGAAAAACTGTTTTTT.

Many counts were recorded for this clonotype. The V call is TRBV20-1, the J call TRBJ2-1; 10 nucleotides agree with TRBD2. Germline V gives CDR1 DFQATT, CDR2 SNEGSKA (reference sequence). V gave up 2 bases and J gave up 8 bases; unmatched junction bases: 9. The CDR3 contains 15 residues. This CDR3 reads CSARSSLAGVDEQFF. CDR3 DNA sequence: TGCAGTGCTAGATCTTCTCTAGCGGGAGTCGATGAGCAGTTCTTC.

This clonotype is termed medium-sized. This chain joins TRBV7-9 and TRBJ2-3; D is perhaps TRBD2 (5 bases). Trimming removed 3 bases at V and 0 bases at J, with 7 bases between. The CDR3 is 14 amino acids. Germline V lookup: CDR1 SEHNR, CDR2 FQNEAQ (reference sequence). The DNA of the CDR3 is TGTGCCAGCAGCTTCGACTATAGCACAGATACGCAGTATTTT. Translated, it gives CASSFDYSTDTQYF.

This clonotype ranks as large. J is TRBJ2-1 and V is TRBV29-1, with TRBD1 matching 11 bases. The germline gives CDR1 SQVTM, CDR2 ANQGSEA. The V and J ends lost 3 bases and 7 bases, in that order; junction bases with no gene match: 8. The CDR3 runs to 15 residues. The CDR3 spells CSVEPEGTGGNEQFF. Here the CDR3 DNA reads TGCAGCGTTGAGCCAGAGGGGACAGGGGGTAATGAGCAGTTCTTC.

Regarding this clonotype: The conserved phenylalanine or tryptophan is not found at the CDR3 terminus, so this likely reflects a read error. J is TRBJ1-4 and V is TRBV12-3 or TRBV12-4, with 7 bases that match TRBD1. Germline trimming cut 8 bases from V and 8 bases from J; bases unmatched to any gene: 8. The CDR3 is 13 residues long. CDR3 amino acids: CASGGGAKEKLFY. CDR3 in DNA: TGTGCCAGCGGAGGGGGCGCAAAAGAAAAACTGTTTTAT.

This chain connects TRBV4-3 to TRBJ2-1, with a weak D call TRBD2 (6 bases). CDR3 length: 13 amino acids. V dropped 4 bases and J dropped 8 bases, with 12 bases sitting between them. Germline CDR1 and CDR2: LGHNA and YSLEER. The CDR3 coding sequence is TGCGCCAGCAGCCTTCGGGGGATCGATGAGCAGTTCTTC. Translating gives CASSLRGIDEQFF.

This clonotype was seen many times. The rearrangement uses TRBV19 and TRBJ2-7, with D unresolved. The germline V gene encodes CDR1 LNHDA and CDR2 SQIVND (reference sequence). V was trimmed by 3 bases and J by 4 bases, leaving 4 bases between them. This CDR3 is built from 11 residues. The CDR3 region has the DNA TGTGCCAGTAGTATGGGGTACGAGCAGTACTTC. Encoded protein: CASSMGYEQYF.

This clonotype appeared a few times. The gene calls are TRBV7-2 and TRBJ2-5; possibly TRBD1 or TRBD2 for D (5 bases each). From germline, CDR1 is SGHTA and CDR2 FQGNSA. The CDR3 totals 13 residues. V was cut by 4 bases and J by 7 bases, with 13 bases left in between. The CDR3 DNA is TGTGCCAGCAGCTGGGGACGATCGGGGACCCAGTACTTC. Amino acid sequence: CASSWGRSGTQYF. The full variable domain, its missing parts supplied by reference TRBV7-2 and TRBJ2-5, is GAGVSQSPSNKVTEKGKDVELRCDPISGHTALYWYRQSLGQGLEFLIYFQGNSAPDKSGLPSDRFSAERTGGSVSTLTIQRTQQEDSAVYLCASSWGRSGTQYFGPGTRLLVL.

This clonotype is medium-sized. Written as DNA, the CDR3 is TGTGCCAGCAGCACCCAATCCCCTCTAGCGGGAGGGTTCAATGAGCAGTTCTTC. It encodes CASSTQSPLAGGFNEQFF. V and J are TRBV7-3 and TRBJ2-1; TRBD2 matches 12 bases. Trimming took 5 bases from V and 6 from J; bases not matched to a gene: 14. Germline V gene lookup returns CDR1 SGHTA and CDR2 FQGTGA. The CDR3 length is 18 residues.

This clonotype is deemed medium-sized. This rearrangement joins TRBV12-3 or TRBV12-4 to TRBJ1-1; D gene unclear. CDR3 length: 15 amino acids. Trimming cost V 0 bases and J 1 base, with 9 bases left between them. The CDR3 loop reads CASSLADSGNTEAFF. The CDR3 region has the DNA TGTGCCAGCAGTTTAGCGGACTCGGGGAACACTGAAGCTTTCTTT.

This clonotype was picked up many times. The V and J genes are TRBV6-2 or TRBV6-3 and TRBJ2-1, with TRBD2 matching over 13 bases. This CDR3 is 16 amino acids long. CDR1 and CDR2 (germline): MNHEY, SVGEGT. V lost 6 bases to trimming and J lost 8 bases; unmatched junction nucleotides: 10. CDR3 protein: CASSRAGTSGTDEQFF. The CDR3 DNA sequence: TGTGCCAGCAGCCGAGCCGGGACTAGCGGGACAGATGAGCAGTTCTTC.